This T cell receptor beta chain was retrieved from a study of vaccination and CD4 T cells after COVID-19. As for this clonotype: Antigen unknown.

The Oncomine TCR Beta short-read assay was what sequenced the DNA obtained from cultured CD4+ T cells. TCRdb re-analysed the PCR reads in MiXCR, keeping a single row per CDR3 protein. Here the sample spans 10,000 to 15,000 distinct CDR3 sequences, more than 55% being singletons. Points from the study as a whole: For convalescent patients, a median about 86% of reactive clones surfaced exclusively after vaccination.

Germline CDR1 is MNHNS and CDR2 is SASEGT. The germline V and J ends were trimmed by 6 bases and 0 bases, with 15 bases remaining between them. The CDR3 loop spans 15 amino acids. Treatment: roughly 10-day PBMC culture with coronavirus spike peptide pools or control peptides (ViraFEST assay). PCR-confirmed positives ranged from March to December 2020, preceding US Alpha, Beta and Delta variants. After being plated at a few million per well, PBMCs were cultured with 10 IU/ml IL-2 and approximately 9.2 ug/ml peptide pools. This receptor was obtained from a human donor who had recovered from COVID-19. The specimen was CD4+ T cells from blood, cultured in vitro. J is TRBJ2-7 and V is TRBV6-1, with D possibly TRBD2 on 6 matching bases. DNA for the CDR3: TGTGCCAGCAGCTATATTAGCGGTTCCTCCTACGAGCAGTACTTC. The encoded protein is CASSYISGSSYEQYF.